A selection of T cell receptor beta chains follows, all from one sample in a study of PD-1 blockade in classical Hodgkin lymphoma. Sequenced by immunoSEQ multiplex PCR; TCRdb stores in-frame clones only, minus some. The sample shows over 85,000 clones, about four fifths of them seen only once. The sequences come from peripheral blood mononuclear cells (PBMCs), collected before the second cycle of nivolumab. All receptors come from a human donor with classical Hodgkin lymphoma. Both conserved end residues are trimmed from each CDR3.

v_call	j_call	cdr3_aa
TRBV6-5	TRBJ2-2	ASSYQESSGELF
TRBV5-4	TRBJ1-1	ASSPPKADTEAF
TRBV11-3	TRBJ1-1	ASSLEQGGEAF
TRBV7-8	TRBJ1-2	ASSSGQVGAFGYT
TRBV10-3	TRBJ2-7	AISVDLAGSYEQY
TRBV30	TRBJ2-7	AWKVSGLSYEQY
TRBV30	TRBJ1-2	AWSGGYGYT
TRBV7-8	TRBJ2-1	ASSSRTMINEQF
TRBV10-3	TRBJ2-1	ATAGAGGRNEQF
TRBV10-3	TRBJ2-7	AIENQEGSEQY